The rows below give T cell receptor beta chains drawn from one sample of a study of T cell repertoires in cytomegalovirus infection. Their target antigens are unknown. MiXCR, applied by TCRdb to the reads, yields one record per CDR3 protein. The sample consists of 640,000 or so distinct CDR3 sequences, 30% to 35% of them appearing once. The material was cultured PBMCs, obtained from culture after CMV antigen stimulation. The receptors shown here come from a human donor in good health (CMV status not recorded). Some clones in this sample may be carry-over from other donors' samples. Each CDR3 is given with its conserved first and last residue. The D gene is left open where the match is weak. Some rows have no size entry. The others give once, few or many, or a class for an expanded clone.

>NA|TRBV5-1|NA|TRBJ2-3
CASSFQGWTDTQYF
TGCGCCAGCAGCTTCCAGGGGTGGACAGATACGCAGTATTTT
>NA|TRBV2|many|TRBJ2-7
CASSVYPGGEQYF
TGTGCCAGCAGTGTCTACCCCGGCGGGGAGCAGTACTTC
>NA|TRBV20-1|NA|TRBJ2-1
CSARAVLGPINEQFF
TGCAGTGCTCGGGCCGTATTGGGGCCGATCAATGAGCAGTTCTTC
>NA|TRBV20-1|NA|TRBJ2-7
CSARRSDSKGGRKSYEQYF
TGCAGTGCTAGACGTTCCGACTCGAAGGGGGGGCGGAAATCCTACGAGCAGTACTTC
>TRBD1|TRBV10-3|few|TRBJ2-1
CAISGEGGDYNEQFF
TGTGCCATCAGTGGGGAAGGGGGCGACTACAATGAGCAGTTCTTC
>NA|TRBV6-2/TRBV6-3|once|TRBJ2-5
CASSYPARSGTQYF
TGTGCCAGCAGTTACCCCGCAAGGTCGGGGACCCAGTACTTC
>NA|TRBV19|NA|TRBJ1-6
CATDPGNRQSPLHF
TGTGCCACCGACCCGGGTAATAGGCAGTCACCCCTCCACTTT
>NA|TRBV12-3/TRBV12-4|few|TRBJ2-6
CASSRTSSGANVLTF
TGTGCCAGCAGCCGTACATCGTCTGGGGCCAACGTCCTGACTTTC
>NA|TRBV12-3/TRBV12-4|many|TRBJ1-5
CASSKERDQPQHF
TGTGCCAGCAGTAAAGAACGGGATCAGCCCCAGCATTTT
>NA|TRBV6-6|NA|TRBJ2-7
CASRRDSHYEQYF
TGTGCCAGCAGAAGGGACTCCCACTACGAGCAGTACTTC
>TRBD1|TRBV6-1|few|TRBJ1-2
CASSIQGFYGYTF
TGTGCCAGCAGTATACAGGGGTTTTACGGCTACACCTTC
>TRBD1|TRBV7-8|NA|TRBJ1-3
CASNPGQGSGNTIYF
TGTGCCAGCAACCCCGGACAGGGGTCTGGAAACACCATATATTTT
>NA|TRBV7-2|many|TRBJ1-4
CASSQNSGVNEKLFF
TGTGCCAGCAGCCAAAATTCGGGCGTCAATGAAAAACTGTTTTTT
>TRBD2|TRBV4-1|NA|TRBJ2-3
CASSPTALRGASGGLPDTQYF
TGCGCCAGCAGCCCAACCGCCCTACGGGGGGCTAGCGGGGGGCTTCCGGATACGCAGTATTTT
>NA|TRBV12-3/TRBV12-4|NA|TRBJ1-2
CASTRGNNYGYTF
TGTGCCAGCACTCGCGGGAATAACTATGGCTACACCTTC
>NA|TRBV25-1|NA|TRBJ1-2
CASTDDYGYTF
TGTGCCAGCACGGACGATTACGGCTACACCTTC
>TRBD2|TRBV27|NA|TRBJ2-7
CASRTGGHEQYF
TGTGCCAGCCGAACGGGAGGGCACGAGCAGTACTTC
>NA|TRBV14|few|TRBJ1-6
CASSQGGAYSPLHF
TGTGCCAGCAGCCAGGGGGGTGCATATTCACCCCTCCACTTT
>TRBD2|TRBV25-1|NA|TRBJ2-5
CASSEGTSGSRDETQYF
TGTGCCAGCAGTGAAGGGACTAGCGGGAGCCGGGATGAGACCCAGTACTTC